Shown below are 24 T cell receptor beta chains from a single sample sequenced in a study of CD8 T cells in ankylosing spondylitis. Study-wide results and limits: Among TCR beta sequences, a motif of roughly 8 highly homologous variants appeared characteristic of ankylosing spondylitis blood.

Each CDR3 protein gets one entry after TCRdb re-called the 5' RACE reads with MiXCR. The table shows over 450,000 distinct CDR3 sequences, with 10% to 15% occurring only once. What these receptors recognize is not known. Sequenced sample: blood, either unsorted or a sorted T cell fraction (not recorded which). Source of these receptors: a male donor with ankylosing spondylitis.

This clonotype was detected only a few times. The gene calls are TRBV7-8 and TRBJ2-1, with a possible D match to TRBD1 (5 bases). The CDR3 sequence is 13 residues long. V was pared by 4 bases and J by 6 bases, with 10 bases between. From germline, CDR1 is SGHVS and CDR2 FQNEAQ. The chain's CDR3 is CASSSQGFNEQFF. The CDR3 bases are TGTGCCAGCAGCTCGCAGGGATTCAATGAGCAGTTCTTC.

V and J are TRBV19 and TRBJ2-4, with D perhaps TRBD1 (5 bases). Per the germline V gene, CDR1 is LNHDA and CDR2 is SQIVND (reference sequence). V shed 5 bases and J shed 9 bases, with 14 bases lying between them. This CDR3 contains 13 residues. The CDR3 sequence: CASSSLSRGIQYF. CDR3 bases: TGTGCCAGTAGTTCCCTTAGTAGGGGCATTCAGTACTTC.

This clonotype was observed a handful of times. This chain joins TRBV24-1 and TRBJ2-3, with D tentatively TRBD2 (6 bases). CDR1 KGHDR and CDR2 SFDVKD come from the germline V gene. There are 15 residues in the CDR3. V was trimmed by 3 bases and J by 5 bases, leaving 14 bases between them. The CDR3 loop reads CATSDRTTRLDTQYF. CDR3 bases: TGTGCCACCAGTGATCGGACTACCCGACTAGATACGCAGTATTTT.

The chain carries TRBV11-2 and TRBJ2-1; weak D call: TRBD2 (6 bases). The CDR3 sequence is 16 residues long. V was shortened by 6 bases and J by 0 bases, with 15 bases between the two germline ends. Germline CDR1 and CDR2: SGHAT and FQNNGV. In DNA, the CDR3 is TGTGCCAGCAGTCGAGTACGGGGGAGCTCCTACAATGAGCAGTTCTTC. Its protein product is CASSRVRGSSYNEQFF.

This clonotype was detected only a few times. V usage is TRBV3-1 and J usage is TRBJ2-2; 7 nucleotides agree with TRBD2. The CDR3 spans 16 residues. The V and J ends lost 3 bases and 1 base, in that order; junction bases with no gene match: 5. Germline V CDR1 and CDR2: LGHDT, YNNKEL (reference sequence). Here the CDR3 reads CASSQAGTMNTGELFF. CDR3 DNA sequence: TGTGCCAGCAGCCAGGCTGGGACTATGAACACCGGGGAGCTGTTTTTT.

This clonotype was seen repeatedly, ten times or more. V usage is TRBV20-1 and J usage is TRBJ1-1, with D unresolved. The V gene's germline CDR1 is DFQATT and CDR2 SNEGSKA (reference sequence). This CDR3 is built from 13 residues. The V and J ends lost 2 bases and 5 bases respectively, with 12 bases between them. The CDR3 here is CSARRESITEAFF. The CDR3, as DNA: TGCAGTGCTAGAAGGGAATCAATTACTGAAGCTTTCTTT.

The chain carries TRBV2 and TRBJ1-5; maybe TRBD1 (6 bases). The CDR3 loop spans 18 amino acids. The germline gives CDR1 SNHLY, CDR2 FYNNEI. V lost 8 bases to trimming and J lost 0 bases, with 23 bases between them. The CDR3 protein is CASGESGEGAYSNQPQHF. The CDR3 coding sequence is TGTGCCAGCGGCGAATCAGGGGAAGGGGCCTATAGCAATCAGCCCCAGCATTTT.

The genes are TRBV4-1 and TRBJ2-1, with a weak D call TRBD1 (6 bases). The CDR3 runs to 17 residues. CDR1 and CDR2 (germline): MGHRA, YSYEKL. V was cut by 1 base and J by 2 bases, with 15 bases left in between. The CDR3 DNA follows: TGCGCCAGCAGCCAAGGGGGCAGGGGAGAACCCTACAATGAGCAGTTCTTC. Translation gives CASSQGGRGEPYNEQFF.

The V and J genes are TRBV20-1 and TRBJ2-1; 7 bases are a match to TRBD1. CDR1 is DFQATT and CDR2 is SNEGSKA in the germline V gene (reference sequence). The CDR3 totals 17 residues. Trimming removed 6 bases from V and 4 bases from J; junction bases left unmatched: 18. CDR3 in amino acids: CSAKDFRDSGFYNEQFF. CDR3 coding DNA: TGCAGTGCCAAGGATTTTAGGGACAGCGGTTTTTACAATGAGCAGTTCTTC.

This chain links TRBV7-9 with TRBJ2-3; 8 nucleotides line up with TRBD2. V shed 8 bases, J shed 2 bases, and the junction held 12 bases outside the gene matches. CDR1 is SEHNR, CDR2 FQNEAQ, per germline (reference sequence). This CDR3 has 16 residues. CDR3 coding DNA: TGTGCCAGCCTCCAGTTAGCGGGATTTTTCACAGATACGCAGTATTTT. As protein: CASLQLAGFFTDTQYF.

This clonotype was counted between two and nine times. This chain joins TRBV5-1 and TRBJ2-5, with 7 bases aligning to TRBD1. The length of the CDR3 is 15 residues. The V and J ends lost 3 bases and 0 bases, in that order; junction bases with no gene match: 5. Germline CDR1 and CDR2: SGHRS and YFSETQ. The CDR3 reads CASSYLDRDQETQYF. The CDR3 bases are TGCGCCAGCAGCTACCTTGACAGGGACCAAGAGACCCAGTACTTC.

This chain connects TRBV5-1 to TRBJ2-1; D might be TRBD1 (5 bases). CDR1 SGHRS and CDR2 YFSETQ come from the germline V gene. The CDR3 has 12 amino acids. Trimming left V 4 bases short and J 10 bases short, with 12 bases between. The CDR3 here is CASSPQGQEQFF. The CDR3 DNA sequence: TGCGCCAGCAGCCCCCAGGGCCAAGAGCAGTTCTTC. Based on the CDR3 plus reference TRBV5-1 and TRBJ2-1, the full variable domain is KAGVTQTPRYLIKTRGQQVTLSCSPISGHRSVSWYQQTPGQGLQFLFEYFSETQRNKGNFPGRFSGRQFSNSRSEMNVSTLELGDSALYLCASSPQGQEQFFGPGTRLTVL.

This clonotype showed up many times. The V call is TRBV5-5, the J call TRBJ1-6; perhaps TRBD1 as D (6 bases). With 5 bases removed from V and 8 bases from J, the gap between germline ends came to 14 bases. The CDR3 totals 14 residues. Germline V gene sequence: CDR1 SGHKS, CDR2 YYEKEE (reference sequence). CDR3 in DNA: TGTGCCAGCAGGCGGGACACTAGTTATTCACCCCTCCACTTT. Amino acid sequence: CASRRDTSYSPLHF. The full variable domain, its missing parts supplied by reference TRBV5-5 and TRBJ1-6, is DAGVTQSPTHLIKTRGQQVTLRCSPISGHKSVSWYQQVLGQGPQFIFQYYEKEERGRGNFPDRFSARQFPNYSSELNVNALLLGDSALYLCASRRDTSYSPLHFGNGTRLTVT.

This clonotype appeared a few times. The chain carries TRBV25-1 and TRBJ2-1, with 9 nucleotides matching TRBD1. Trimming at V came to 7 bases and at J to 8 bases, leaving 6 bases not matched to a gene. CDR1 and CDR2 from the germline V gene are MGHDK and SYGVNS. CDR3 size: 13 residues. CDR3 sequence: CASKGTGSHEQFF. The CDR3 bases are TGTGCCAGCAAGGGGACAGGGTCCCATGAGCAGTTCTTC. The full variable domain, completed using reference TRBV25-1 and TRBJ2-1, is EADIYQTPRYLVIGTGKKITLECSQTMGHDKMYWYQQDPGMELHLIHYSYGVNSTEKGDLSSESTVSRIRTEHFPLTLESARPSHTSQYLCASKGTGSHEQFFGPGTRLTVL.

This clonotype showed up many times. This chain joins TRBV18 and TRBJ2-2; 7 bases fit TRBD1. The ends lost 3 bases at V and 0 bases at J; junction bases unmatched: 4. The CDR3 covers 16 residues. Per the germline V gene, CDR1 is KGHSH and CDR2 is LQKENI. The CDR3 is CASSPRQGTNTGELFF. CDR3 nucleotides: TGTGCCAGCTCACCCCGACAGGGAACGAACACCGGGGAGCTGTTTTTT.

This clonotype was seen a few times. The chain joins TRBV11-2 to TRBJ1-2; D is ambiguous. The CDR3 length is 15 residues. Trimming stripped 3 bases from V and 5 bases from J, with 16 bases between. Per germline, CDR1 SGHAT and CDR2 FQNNGV. The chain's CDR3 is CASSLDLSNWYGYTF. The CDR3 coding sequence is TGTGCCAGCAGCTTGGACCTTAGCAACTGGTATGGCTACACCTTC.

This chain uses TRBV12-5 with TRBJ2-2, with D possibly being TRBD1 or TRBD2 (5 bases each). The CDR3 sequence is 14 residues long. Looked up from germline, CDR1 is LGHNT and CDR2 is FRNRAP. The V gene lost 9 bases and the J gene lost 4 bases, with 15 bases spanning the gap. The CDR3 protein is CASWFGDLTGELFF. The CDR3 nucleotides are TGTGCTAGCTGGTTCGGGGACCTCACCGGGGAGCTGTTTTTT.

This clonotype was observed a few times. The chain is built from TRBV5-1 and TRBJ2-5, with 8 bases lining up with TRBD2. The CDR3 runs to 16 residues. Trimming took 4 bases from V and 0 from J; bases not matched to a gene: 8. Germline V gene data show CDR1 as SGHRS and CDR2 as YFSETQ. CDR3: CASSKRTSSYQETQYF. The CDR3, as DNA: TGCGCCAGCAGCAAAAGGACTAGCTCGTACCAAGAGACCCAGTACTTC.

This clonotype appeared a few times. The genes are TRBV5-1 and TRBJ2-1; D may match TRBD1 or TRBD2 (5 bases each). Trimming removed 4 bases at V and 2 bases at J, with 16 bases between. Germline CDR1 and CDR2: SGHRS and YFSETQ. This CDR3 comprises 16 residues. Here the CDR3 reads CASSPTRDPAYNEQFF. The CDR3, as DNA: TGCGCCAGCAGCCCCACTCGGGACCCCGCCTACAATGAGCAGTTCTTC. The variable domain in full, completed from reference TRBV5-1 and TRBJ2-1, reads KAGVTQTPRYLIKTRGQQVTLSCSPISGHRSVSWYQQTPGQGLQFLFEYFSETQRNKGNFPGRFSGRQFSNSRSEMNVSTLELGDSALYLCASSPTRDPAYNEQFFGPGTRLTVL.

This clonotype was found many times. The rearrangement joins TRBV5-1 to TRBJ1-1; no reliable D call. V gave up 7 bases and J gave up 1 base, with 11 bases separating them. The CDR3 is 13 residues long. Germline CDR1 and CDR2: SGHRS and YFSETQ. In DNA, the CDR3 is TGCGCCAGCCGGATCTCCGAGAACACTGAAGCTTTCTTT. Its translation: CASRISENTEAFF. The full variable domain, completed using reference TRBV5-1 and TRBJ1-1, is KAGVTQTPRYLIKTRGQQVTLSCSPISGHRSVSWYQQTPGQGLQFLFEYFSETQRNKGNFPGRFSGRQFSNSRSEMNVSTLELGDSALYLCASRISENTEAFFGQGTRLTVV.

This clonotype occurred a few times. A much more abundant neighbour one base away suggests this may be a read error. The chain joins TRBV27 to TRBJ2-1; 12 bases are shared with TRBD2. There are 15 residues in the CDR3. Germline values: CDR1 MNHEY, CDR2 SMNVEV (reference sequence). The CDR3 DNA follows: TGTGCCAGCCGCCCGAGACTAGCGGGAGTTGGTGAGCAGCTCTTC. It specifies CASRPRLAGVGEQLF.

This clonotype was counted a few times. The chain employs TRBV20-1 and TRBJ2-5, with 9 bases matching TRBD1. The CDR3 runs to 11 residues. Germline CDR1 is DFQATT and CDR2 is SNEGSKA (reference sequence). The CDR3 DNA sequence: TGCGGCACAGGGGGCGTGGAGACCCAGTACTTC. This encodes CGTGGVETQYF.

This clonotype was recorded a few times. The chain employs TRBV5-1 and TRBJ2-7; 7 positions agree with TRBD2. The CDR3 runs 15 residues. The J segment lost 3 bases and the V segment lost 0 bases, leaving 6 bases of the junction unmatched. Germline V gene sequence: CDR1 SGHRS, CDR2 YFSETQ. The DNA for the CDR3 is TGCGCCAGCAGCTTGGGACAGCGGGAAGTCTACGAGCAGTACGTC. Translated: CASSLGQREVYEQYV.

The chain employs TRBV10-3 and TRBJ1-1, with 7 bases lining up with TRBD1. Germline V gene data show CDR1 as ENHRY and CDR2 as SYGVKD. The CDR3 runs to 13 residues. Trimming cost V 8 bases and J 2 bases; bases outside gene matches: 5. As DNA, the CDR3 is TGTGCCATCGAGGACAGGATTAACACTGAAGCTTTCTTT. Its translation: CAIEDRINTEAFF.